The sequence of this T cell receptor (beta chain) was determined in a study of blood T cell repertoires in COVID-19. V lost 0 bases to trimming and J lost 0 bases, with 13 bases between them. This CDR3 spans 18 amino acids. CDR1 SGHRS and CDR2 YFSETQ come from the germline V gene. This clone was detected only a few times. In the authors' methods: For nucleated cells, counts were estimated from reference gene primer amplification. Using immunoSEQ multiplex PCR, the repertoire was profiled, and TCRdb retains in-frame clones only, with some absent. The D gene and trimming were derived from the DNA, and the V and J assignments and clone size from that table. The repertoire holds 75,000 to 95,000 clones, roughly 87% seen once, with around 20% in the top ten.

The sequence was collected from a woman aged 60-75 years with COVID-19, enrolled during active disease. The material sequenced was peripheral blood. The gene calls are TRBV5-1 and TRBJ1-6; D gene uncertain. CDR3 in amino acids: CASSLEPPRSSYNSPLHF. In nucleotides, the CDR3 is TGCGCCAGCAGCTTGGAACCTCCGAGGAGCTCCTATAATTCACCCCTCCACTTT.